This TCR beta chain was identified during a study of blood T cell repertoires in COVID-19. Study background: Samples of COVID-19 (acute and convalescent) were obtained from the United States, Italy and Spain. Sample material is recorded as cDNA or gDNA derived from T cells, B-cell-depleted T cells, or PBMCs.

Here immunoSEQ multiplex PCR was the method, and the copy in TCRdb shows in-frame clones only, minus some. The table lists about 310,000 clones, more than 75% of them singletons. Trimming at V came to 10 bases and at J to 6 bases, leaving 5 bases not matched to a gene. The CDR3 runs to 12 residues. Germline-derived CDR1 and CDR2 are MNHNY and SVGAGI (reference sequence). This sequence was found in a woman aged 45-59 years who had recovered from COVID-19. Sequencing input: peripheral blood. The chain recombines TRBV6-6 with TRBJ2-2, with 7 bases identical to TRBD1. This CDR3 is CAILQGAGELFF. The DNA of the CDR3 is TGTGCCATTCTCCAGGGGGCCGGGGAGCTGTTTTTT.